These 14 T cell receptor beta chains originate from one sample sequenced in a study of blood T cell repertoires in COVID-19. Clones were sequenced by immunoSEQ multiplex PCR, and TCRdb holds only the in-frame ones, with some missing. This table holds around 390,000 clones, around nine tenths found once. Sequencing input: PBMCs or T cells enriched from blood (not recorded which). Every receptor here comes from a woman aged 45-60 years who had recovered from COVID-19.

The chain joins TRBV3-1 (or the pseudogene TRBV3-2) to TRBJ1-5, with D perhaps TRBD1 (5 bases). In germline, CDR1 is LGHDT, CDR2 YNNKEL (reference sequence). The ends were cut back, 1 base at V and 6 bases at J, with 10 bases in the middle. The CDR3 has 14 amino acids. The CDR3 coding sequence is TGTGCCAGCAGCCAAGCCGCGGGGGGTCAGCCCCAGCATTTT. The encoded protein is CASSQAAGGQPQHF.

As for this clone: A much more abundant neighbour one base away suggests this may be a read error. The chain joins TRBV14 to TRBJ2-3, with no clear D. Germline loops: CDR1 SGHDN, CDR2 FVKESK. Trimming left V 6 bases short and J 2 bases short, with 3 bases between. The CDR3 length is 11 residues. CDR3 sequence (DNA): TGTGCCAGCAGTCACACAGATACGCAGTATTTT. It codes for CASSHTDTQYF. Based on the CDR3 plus reference TRBV14 and TRBJ2-3, the full variable domain is EAGVTQFPSHSVIEKGQTVTLRCDPISGHDNLYWYRRVMGKEIKFLLHFVKESKQDESGMPNNRFLAERTGGTYSTLKVQPAELEDSGVYFCASSHTDTQYFGPGTRLTVL.

The CDR3 reads CASSPLTGQAINTEAFF. The CDR3 nucleotides are TGTGCCAGCTCACCACTGACGGGACAGGCTATTAACACTGAAGCTTTCTTT. V is TRBV18 and J is TRBJ1-1; 8 positions match TRBD1. The CDR3 totals 17 residues. Germline V CDR1 and CDR2: KGHSH, LQKENI. The J segment lost 2 bases and the V segment lost 1 base, leaving 9 bases of the junction unmatched.

This chain uses TRBV7-9 with TRBJ2-3, with 7 bases identical to TRBD1. The CDR3 totals 14 residues. Per the germline V gene, CDR1 is SEHNR and CDR2 is FQNEAQ (reference sequence). V trimming: 5 bases; J trimming: 2 bases; junction bases outside the gene matches: 4. The CDR3 spells CASSADRDTDTQYF. In DNA form, the CDR3 reads TGTGCCAGCAGCGCCGACAGGGACACAGATACGCAGTATTTT. The full variable domain, with the rest looked up from reference TRBV7-9 and TRBJ2-3, is DTGVSQNPRHKITKRGQNVTFRCDPISEHNRLYWYRQTLGQGPEFLTYFQNEAQLEKSRLLSDRFSAERPKGSFSTLEIQRTEQGDSAMYLCASSADRDTDTQYFGPGTRLTVL.

The chain combines TRBV28 with TRBJ1-2; 7 nucleotides agree with TRBD1. After removal of 5 bases from V and 8 bases from J, the junction contained 17 bases not matched to a gene. CDR1 is MDHEN and CDR2 is SYDVKM in the germline V gene. This CDR3 region has 16 residues. The CDR3: CASSVYLRQGSGGYTF. CDR3 nucleotides: TGTGCCAGCAGTGTCTATTTGAGACAGGGCTCGGGGGGCTACACCTTC.

The V call is TRBV19, the J call TRBJ1-1, with unresolved D. The CDR3 length is 13 residues. Deletions cut 7 bases from V and 3 bases from J, with 12 bases between. The germline gives CDR1 LNHDA, CDR2 SQIVND (reference sequence). This chain's CDR3 is CASTAWSDTEAFF. In DNA form, the CDR3 reads TGTGCCAGTACAGCCTGGAGTGACACTGAAGCTTTCTTT.

V is TRBV4-3 and J is TRBJ1-2; 8 bases line up with TRBD1. The germline V gene has CDR1 LGHNA and CDR2 YSLEER. The CDR3 loop spans 17 amino acids. V shed 0 bases and J 0 bases; nucleotides not matched to a gene: 6. In DNA form, the CDR3 reads TGCGCCAGCAGCCAAGAGGCCAGGGGGCTGGCTAACTATGGCTACACCTTC. Translated: CASSQEARGLANYGYTF.

This sequence joins TRBV7-9 and TRBJ1-1; D may be TRBD1 (5 bases). V was trimmed by 5 bases and J by 0 bases, leaving 10 bases between them. Germline V lookup: CDR1 SEHNR, CDR2 FQNEAQ (reference sequence). The CDR3 runs 14 residues. This chain's CDR3 is CASSRRDVNTEAFF. CDR3 coding DNA: TGTGCCAGCAGCCGGAGGGACGTGAACACTGAAGCTTTCTTT. Complete variable domain (other parts from reference TRBV7-9 and TRBJ1-1): DTGVSQNPRHKITKRGQNVTFRCDPISEHNRLYWYRQTLGQGPEFLTYFQNEAQLEKSRLLSDRFSAERPKGSFSTLEIQRTEQGDSAMYLCASSRRDVNTEAFFGQGTRLTVV.

This chain uses TRBV9 with TRBJ1-4, with D tentatively TRBD1 (6 bases). This CDR3 has 15 amino acids. Germline assignment: CDR1 SGDLS and CDR2 YYNGEE. Between the trimmed V and J ends, which lost 3 bases and 3 bases, there was a span of 12 bases. CDR3 bases: TGTGCCAGCAGCGAGCTTGGGACATCTAATGAAAAACTGTTTTTT. Protein: CASSELGTSNEKLFF.

V gene TRBV7-9 combines with J gene TRBJ2-5, with D perhaps TRBD1 (5 bases). The V gene lost 4 bases and the J gene lost 1 base, with 13 bases spanning the gap. This CDR3 contains 15 residues. Germline V gene data show CDR1 as SEHNR and CDR2 as FQNEAQ (reference sequence). DNA of the CDR3: TGTGCCAGCAGCTCCAATACAGGACCCCAAGAGACCCAGTACTTC. This translates into CASSSNTGPQETQYF.

This clone appeared a single time. The chain joins TRBV15 to TRBJ2-7; perhaps TRBD1 as D (6 bases). The CDR3 length is 14 residues. Germline CDR1 is LNHNV and CDR2 is YYDKDF (reference sequence). V gave up 4 bases and J gave up 5 bases, with 15 bases separating them. The DNA for the CDR3 is TGTGCCACCAGCACCCACAGGGAAGGTAACGAGCAGTACTTC. This sequence encodes CATSTHREGNEQYF.

The chain carries TRBV9 and TRBJ1-2; D unclear. Germline-derived CDR1 and CDR2 are SGDLS and YYNGEE. This CDR3 spans 17 amino acids. V lost 3 bases and J 2 bases, leaving 20 bases between the germline ends. The CDR3 sequence: CASSDPTPRVHNYGYTF. As DNA, the CDR3 is TGTGCCAGCAGCGATCCGACCCCGAGGGTTCACAACTATGGCTACACCTTC.

The rearrangement joins TRBV30 to TRBJ1-2; no definite D call. Germline CDR1 GTSNPN, CDR2 SVGIG (reference sequence). The CDR3 totals 13 residues. The V end lost 3 bases, the J end lost 0 bases, and 8 bases lay between the germline ends. CDR3 region: CAWRRATNYGYTF. The CDR3, as DNA: TGTGCCTGGAGACGAGCAACTAACTATGGCTACACCTTC.

V is TRBV11-2 and J is TRBJ2-1, with 13 bases that match TRBD2. The germline V gene has CDR1 SGHAT and CDR2 FQNNGV. J lost 8 bases, V lost 5 bases, and 6 bases had no gene match. This CDR3 comprises 15 residues. As DNA, the CDR3 is TGTGCCAGCAGCGCCCCACTAGCGGGGGGGGATGAGCAGTTCTTC. It yields the protein CASSAPLAGGDEQFF.